This record covers a single T cell receptor (beta chain). Per the study methods: Reference gene primer amplification gave estimated nucleated cell counts. The repertoire was sequenced with immunoSEQ multiplex PCR; TCRdb's copy has only in-frame clones and lacks some. V and J calls and clone size are copied from that table; D and trimming were computed from the DNA. The table shows around 100,000 clones, with approximately 86% occurring only once. This sample stems from a study of blood T cell repertoires in COVID-19. Background on the study: Samples taken during acute and convalescent COVID-19 were collected in the United States, Italy and Spain. T cells, B-cell-depleted T cells, or PBMCs provided the cDNA or gDNA that served as material.

The CDR3 sequence is 13 residues long. Germline CDR1 DFQATT, CDR2 SNEGSKA (reference sequence). The V gene end was trimmed by 3 bases and the J gene end by 6 bases; junction bases not matched to a gene: 6. This chain connects TRBV20-1 to TRBJ2-7; 9 nucleotides match TRBD2. The sequence derives from a man aged 80 or over with acute or convalescent COVID-19. Material for sequencing was peripheral blood. CDR3 residues: CSASSVAGVEQYF. The CDR3 DNA follows: TGCAGTGCTAGTAGTGTAGCGGGAGTCGAGCAGTACTTC.